This T cell receptor (beta chain) was profiled in a study of blood T cell repertoires in COVID-19. Study as a whole: The United States, Italy and Spain provided the acute and convalescent COVID-19 samples. Sample material is recorded as cDNA or gDNA derived from T cells, B-cell-depleted T cells, or PBMCs.

Germline values: CDR1 SEHNR, CDR2 FQNEAQ (reference sequence). Unmatched junction bases numbered 6, after V lost 3 bases and J lost 2 bases. The CDR3 contains 16 residues. Seattle's enrolled individuals joined amid active infection and were then monitored longitudinally. Methods used by the authors: Reference gene primer amplification in the assay estimated nucleated cell counts. TCRdb keeps only in-frame clones here, not all; method: immunoSEQ multiplex PCR. The DNA was the basis for D and trimming; V, J and clone size are from that table. The repertoire holds 300,000 to 400,000 clones, with about nine tenths as singletons.

The rearrangement joins TRBV7-9 to TRBJ2-2; TRBD1 agrees at 7 bases. The clonotype comes from a woman aged 50 to 60 with COVID-19, enrolled during active disease. Material for sequencing was peripheral blood. The CDR3, as DNA: TGTGCCAGCAGCTTCCTTAACAGGGGCAACACCGGGGAGCTGTTTTTT. Translation: CASSFLNRGNTGELFF.